A selection of T cell receptor beta chains follows, all from one sample in a study of response to subunit inactivated influenza vaccine. Using its own MiXCR run on the RT-PCR reads, TCRdb lists one record per CDR3 protein. The table includes 500,000 to 550,000 distinct CDR3 sequences, 20% to 25% detected once. The same data also went into a second study, on T cells expressing NK-cell markers.

The sample here was CD4+ T cells sorted from PBMCs, taken 11 to 12 days after vaccination. The source of these receptors is a man in his fifties who received an inactivated influenza vaccine. Each CDR3 is given with its conserved first and last residue. Fields, in order: V gene, J gene, clone size, D gene, CDR3 DNA, CDR3 protein. A D gene is named only where the DNA matches it firmly. For some rows the clone size is stated as once, few or many, or as a class when expanded; others skip it.

v_call: TRBV20-1; j_call: TRBJ2-7; clone_size: .; d_call: .; cdr3_nt: TGCAGTGCTAGTACGGTTCGAGAGCAGTACTTC; cdr3_aa: CSASTVREQYF
v_call: TRBV6-2/TRBV6-3; j_call: TRBJ1-1; clone_size: .; d_call: .; cdr3_nt: TGTGCCAGCAGTTACTTCGACCCGAGATCATATGAAGCTTTCTTT; cdr3_aa: CASSYFDPRSYEAFF
v_call: TRBV5-1; j_call: TRBJ2-2; clone_size: .; d_call: TRBD1; cdr3_nt: TGCGCCAGCAGCTCTCCTATCCGGGACAGGGGCACCGGGGAGCTGTTTTTT; cdr3_aa: CASSSPIRDRGTGELFF
v_call: TRBV19; j_call: TRBJ1-5; clone_size: .; d_call: TRBD1; cdr3_nt: TGTGCCAGTAGTAAAGGGCTGTTCCGGGACAGAGAGTTCAATCAGCCCCAGCATTTT; cdr3_aa: CASSKGLFRDREFNQPQHF
v_call: TRBV3-1; j_call: TRBJ2-7; clone_size: .; d_call: TRBD2; cdr3_nt: TGTGCCAGCAGCCTGACCTGGACTAGCGGGAGGTACGAGCAGTACTTC; cdr3_aa: CASSLTWTSGRYEQYF
v_call: TRBV29-1; j_call: TRBJ2-2; clone_size: many; d_call: .; cdr3_nt: TGCAGCGTTGCTTGGCGAACCGGGGAGCTGTTTTTT; cdr3_aa: CSVAWRTGELFF
v_call: TRBV20-1; j_call: TRBJ1-2; clone_size: .; d_call: .; cdr3_nt: TGCAGTGCTACAGGATACAACTATGGCTACACCTTC; cdr3_aa: CSATGYNYGYTF
v_call: TRBV15; j_call: TRBJ1-6; clone_size: few; d_call: .; cdr3_nt: TGTGCCACCAGCAGAGTGGTCAATTCACCCCTCCACTTT; cdr3_aa: CATSRVVNSPLHF
v_call: TRBV7-2; j_call: TRBJ2-5; clone_size: .; d_call: .; cdr3_nt: TGTGCCAGCAGCCAAGAATCAATGGGTGGAGAGACCCAGTACTTC; cdr3_aa: CASSQESMGGETQYF
v_call: TRBV24-1; j_call: TRBJ1-1; clone_size: .; d_call: .; cdr3_nt: TGTGCCACCAGTGCTACAGGAAACACTGAAGCTTTCTTT; cdr3_aa: CATSATGNTEAFF
v_call: TRBV10-3; j_call: TRBJ2-3; clone_size: few; d_call: TRBD2; cdr3_nt: TGTGCCATCAGTAGTCCTGAGGGCGGGAGGGCCTTAGATACGCAGTATTTT; cdr3_aa: CAISSPEGGRALDTQYF